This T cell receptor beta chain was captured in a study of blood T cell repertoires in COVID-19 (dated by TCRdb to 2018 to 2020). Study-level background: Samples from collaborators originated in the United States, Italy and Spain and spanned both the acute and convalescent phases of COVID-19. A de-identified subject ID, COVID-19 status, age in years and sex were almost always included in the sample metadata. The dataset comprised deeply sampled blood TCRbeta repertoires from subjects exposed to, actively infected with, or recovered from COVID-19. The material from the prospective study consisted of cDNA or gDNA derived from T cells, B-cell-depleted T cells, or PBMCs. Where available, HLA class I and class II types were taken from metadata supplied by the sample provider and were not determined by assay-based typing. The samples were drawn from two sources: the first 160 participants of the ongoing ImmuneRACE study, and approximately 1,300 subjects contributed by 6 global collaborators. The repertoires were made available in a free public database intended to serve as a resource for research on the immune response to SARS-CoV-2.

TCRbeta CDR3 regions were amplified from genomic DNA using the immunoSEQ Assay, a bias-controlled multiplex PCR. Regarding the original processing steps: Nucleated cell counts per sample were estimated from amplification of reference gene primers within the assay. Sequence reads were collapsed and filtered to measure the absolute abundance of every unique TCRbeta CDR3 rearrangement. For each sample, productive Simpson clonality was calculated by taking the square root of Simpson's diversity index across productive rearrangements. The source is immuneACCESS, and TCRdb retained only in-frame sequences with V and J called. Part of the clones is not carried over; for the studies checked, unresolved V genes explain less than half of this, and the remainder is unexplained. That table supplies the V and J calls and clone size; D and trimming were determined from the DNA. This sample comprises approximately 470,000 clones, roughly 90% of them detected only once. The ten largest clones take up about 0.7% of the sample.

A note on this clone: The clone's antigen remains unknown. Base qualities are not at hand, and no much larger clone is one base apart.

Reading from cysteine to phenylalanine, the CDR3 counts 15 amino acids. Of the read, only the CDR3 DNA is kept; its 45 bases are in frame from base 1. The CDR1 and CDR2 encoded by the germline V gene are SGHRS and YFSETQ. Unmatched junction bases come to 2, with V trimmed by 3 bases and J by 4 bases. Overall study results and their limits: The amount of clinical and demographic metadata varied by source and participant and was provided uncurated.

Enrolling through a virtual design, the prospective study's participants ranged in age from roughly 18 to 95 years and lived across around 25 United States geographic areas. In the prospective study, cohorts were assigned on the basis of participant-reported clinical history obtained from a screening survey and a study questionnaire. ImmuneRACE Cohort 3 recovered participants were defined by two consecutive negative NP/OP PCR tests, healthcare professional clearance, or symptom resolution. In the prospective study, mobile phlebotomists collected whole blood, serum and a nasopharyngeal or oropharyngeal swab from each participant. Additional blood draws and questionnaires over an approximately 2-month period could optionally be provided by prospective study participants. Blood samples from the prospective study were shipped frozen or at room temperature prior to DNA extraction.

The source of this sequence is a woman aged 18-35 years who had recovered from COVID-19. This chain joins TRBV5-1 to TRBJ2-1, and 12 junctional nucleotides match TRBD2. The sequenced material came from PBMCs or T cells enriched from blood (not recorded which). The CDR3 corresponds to CASSWGTSGYNEQFF. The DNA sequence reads TGCGCCAGCAGCTGGGGGACTAGCGGGTACAATGAGCAGTTCTTC.